This T cell receptor (beta chain) was observed in a study of blood T cells in healthy people across ages (dated by TCRdb to the mid-2010s). General notes on the study: In model experiments, template switching captured about one uniquely barcoded TCR beta cDNA molecule for every two T cells. For two donors (one aged 18 to 29 and one aged 80 or older), the study analyzed two additional independent replicas of 1 million unique cDNA reads from the same blood draw. Four age groups were formed from the donors: young (average approximately 15 years), middle-aged (approximately 40), aged (around 68) and long-lived (around 80). Donors of different ages were randomly distributed across sequencing lanes to avoid experimental bias. To track age-related changes in TCR beta repertoire diversity, the study relied on deep sequencing normalized with unique cDNA molecular identifiers.

Trimming costs V 1 base and J 3 bases, and their ends lie 13 bases apart. The CDR3 runs 15 amino acids, cysteine and phenylalanine included. Only the CDR3 DNA is retained, 45 bases long and in frame from the first base. The germline V gene (reference sequence) supplies CDR1 DFQATT and CDR2 SNEGSKA. What the study reported, not specific to this receptor: There was a strong correlation between observed TCR beta diversity and the percentage of naive T cells measured by flow cytometry. Since profiling was done on bulk unsorted PBMCs, naive and antigen-experienced compartments could not be conclusively compared. The CMV infection status of donors was not known, potentially confounding age-related changes in expanded clonotypes. As age increased, observed TCR beta diversity per million T cells dropped in a roughly linear way, and a significant reduction was already evident by age about 40. Estimates of total diversity based on one million sequenced T cells were considered lower bounds and underestimates. The long-lived group showed more naive CD4+ T cells, fewer expanded clones and increased TCR diversity than the aged group, suggesting age selection.

The approximately 40 donors, aged about 6 to 95 years, were systemically healthy Caucasian individuals from Russia. Each donor gave 8 to 10 milliliters of peripheral blood, collected into EDTA-treated Vacutainer tubes. Ficoll-Paque density-gradient centrifugation was used to isolate PBMCs, with at least 6 million obtained per sample. Trizol reagent was used to extract total RNA from PBMCs, with at least 6 micrograms per sample. For every donor, an aliquot of PBMCs went through flow cytometry to measure the percentages of naive CD45RAhigh/CD27high T cells. Receptors were amplified or captured by 5' RACE. Sequencing was performed on an Illumina HiSeq 2500. A second PCR of about 6 to 12 cycles was performed with a sample-barcoded 5' primer and a J-beta primer mix. A unique molecular identifier was introduced onto each TCR beta cDNA molecule by a template-switch 5' adaptor carrying 12 random nucleotides. Each sample yielded at least 2.5 million CDR3-containing paired-end reads. First-strand cDNA synthesis was performed from all RNA using the Mint cDNA synthesis kit, with priming by a TRBC-specific oligonucleotide. After uracil-DNA glycosylase treatment, a first 18-cycle PCR used universal primers M1SS and BC2_uni_R on all cDNA. The published analysis was carried out like this. For normalization, 1 million high-quality reads, each with a distinct molecular identifier, were randomly selected from each sample. Reads with shared molecular identifiers were discarded instead of being binned into consensus sequences. MiTCR, with a Q25 quality threshold and the strictest error-elimination algorithm, was used for CDR3 identification, clonotype clustering and error correction. Lower-bound total TCR beta diversity was estimated with a nonparametric unseen species model using Euler transformation. TCRdb's own reprocessing of the public reads used fastp at Q25 and MiXCR and kept productive beta chains. Rows matching on CDR3 protein sequence are summarized as one entry with the most common DNA and genes. What appears here as the V and J calls and clone size reflects TCRdb's work, not the paper's. Counted in this sample were about 970,000 distinct CDR3 sequences; roughly half of them appeared once. Around 21% of the sample goes to the ten largest clones.

A word on this clonotype: Its antigen is still unknown. No base-level quality is on record; no much larger clone is a single base apart.

This receptor chain uses TRBV20-1 and TRBJ1-5; the D gene remains uncertain. The sequencing input was blood. This TCR was sampled from a woman aged 55-69 years in good health. The CDR3 has the sequence CSARGLLGFNQPQHF. The sequenced DNA is TGCAGTGCTAGAGGACTTTTAGGGTTCAATCAGCCCCAGCATTTT.